This T cell receptor beta chain was captured by sequencing in a study of shared clonotypes between healthy human individuals. Germline V lookup: CDR1 SGHNT, CDR2 YYREEE (reference sequence). The CDR3 runs to 12 residues. The junction had 5 bases not matched to a gene; V was cut back by 3 bases and J by 12 bases. Replicate PCRs were loaded with approximately 310 ng DNA from unsorted PBMC, about 32,000 T cell genomes. Repertoires were generated with immunoSEQ multiplex PCR, while TCRdb's copy carries only in-frame clones and drops some. Here the sample spans about 490,000 clones, roughly 85% being singletons.

The rearrangement uses TRBV5-4 and TRBJ2-1; TRBD2 aligns across 8 bases. This TCR was sampled from a woman in her forties in good health. Some clones in this sample may be carry-over from other donors' samples. The sample taken for sequencing was PBMCs. CDR3 nucleotide sequence: TGTGCCAGCAGCTGGACTAGCCGGGGGCAGTTCTTC. Translated: CASSWTSRGQFF.